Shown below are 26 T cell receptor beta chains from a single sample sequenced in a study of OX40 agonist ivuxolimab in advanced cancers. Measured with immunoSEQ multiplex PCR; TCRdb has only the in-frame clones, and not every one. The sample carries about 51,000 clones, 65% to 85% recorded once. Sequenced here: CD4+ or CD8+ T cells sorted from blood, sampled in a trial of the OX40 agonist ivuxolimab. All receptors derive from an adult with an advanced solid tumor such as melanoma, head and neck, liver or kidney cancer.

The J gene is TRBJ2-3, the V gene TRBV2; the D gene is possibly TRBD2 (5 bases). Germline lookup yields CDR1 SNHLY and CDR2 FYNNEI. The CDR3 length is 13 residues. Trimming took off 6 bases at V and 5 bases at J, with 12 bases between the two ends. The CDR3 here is CASSLVRGDTQYF. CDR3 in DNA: TGTGCCAGCAGCTTAGTCCGGGGAGATACGCAGTATTTT. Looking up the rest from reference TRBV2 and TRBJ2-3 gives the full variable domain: EPEVTQTPSHQVTQMGQEVILRCVPISNHLYFYWYRQILGQKVEFLVSFYNNEISEKSEIFDDQFSVERPDGSNFTLKIRSTKLEDSAMYFCASSLVRGDTQYFGPGTRLTVL.

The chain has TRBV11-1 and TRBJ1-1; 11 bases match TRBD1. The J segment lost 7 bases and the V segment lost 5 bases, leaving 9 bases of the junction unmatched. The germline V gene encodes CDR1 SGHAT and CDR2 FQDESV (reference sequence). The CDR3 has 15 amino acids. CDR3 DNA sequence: TGTGCCAGCAGCCCGCGGACAGGGGGCGTCGGTGAAGCTTTCTTT. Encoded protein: CASSPRTGGVGEAFF. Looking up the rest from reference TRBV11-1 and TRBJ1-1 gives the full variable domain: EAEVAQSPRYKITEKSQAVAFWCDPISGHATLYWYRQILGQGPELLVQFQDESVVDDSQLPKDRFSAERLKGVDSTLKIQPAELGDSAMYLCASSPRTGGVGEAFFGQGTRLTVV.

The CDR3 spells CASSRSYEQYF. The CDR3 DNA sequence: TGTGCCAGCAGCCGTTCCTACGAGCAGTACTTC. The V and J genes are TRBV5-8 and TRBJ2-7; D unclear. The CDR3 has 11 residues. From germline, CDR1 is SGHTS and CDR2 YDEGEE. Trimming pared 4 bases from V and 1 base from J, leaving 3 bases between.

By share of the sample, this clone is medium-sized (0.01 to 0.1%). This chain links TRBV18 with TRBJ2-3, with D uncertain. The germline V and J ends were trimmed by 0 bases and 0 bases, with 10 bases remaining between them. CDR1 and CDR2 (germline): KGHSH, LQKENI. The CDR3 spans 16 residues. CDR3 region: CASSPPTASSTDTQYF. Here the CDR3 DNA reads TGTGCCAGCTCACCACCGACGGCGTCTAGCACAGATACGCAGTATTTT.

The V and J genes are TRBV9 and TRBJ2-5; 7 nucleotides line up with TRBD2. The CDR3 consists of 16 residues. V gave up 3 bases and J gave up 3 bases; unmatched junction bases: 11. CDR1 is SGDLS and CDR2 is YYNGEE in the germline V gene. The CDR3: CASSALPLATEETQYF. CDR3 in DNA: TGTGCCAGCAGCGCCCTCCCACTAGCGACCGAAGAGACCCAGTACTTC.

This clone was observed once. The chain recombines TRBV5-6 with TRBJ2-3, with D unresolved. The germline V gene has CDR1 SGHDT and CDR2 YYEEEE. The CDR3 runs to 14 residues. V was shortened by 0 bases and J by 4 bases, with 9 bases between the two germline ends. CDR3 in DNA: TGTGCCAGCAGCTTGGTATCCGTGCCAGATACGCAGTATTTT. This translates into CASSLVSVPDTQYF.

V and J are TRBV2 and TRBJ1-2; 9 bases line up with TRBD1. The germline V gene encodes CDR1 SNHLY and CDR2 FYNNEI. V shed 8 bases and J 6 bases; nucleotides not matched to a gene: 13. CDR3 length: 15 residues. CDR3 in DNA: TGTGCCAGCGGGAGCTTAACAGGGGGCGCGGATGGCTACACCTTC. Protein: CASGSLTGGADGYTF.

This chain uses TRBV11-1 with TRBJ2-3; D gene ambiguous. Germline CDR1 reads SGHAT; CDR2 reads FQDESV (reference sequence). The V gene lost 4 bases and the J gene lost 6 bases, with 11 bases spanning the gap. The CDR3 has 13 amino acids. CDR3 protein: CASSSYRVDTQYF. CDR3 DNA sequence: TGTGCCAGCAGCTCTTACAGAGTGGATACGCAGTATTTT.

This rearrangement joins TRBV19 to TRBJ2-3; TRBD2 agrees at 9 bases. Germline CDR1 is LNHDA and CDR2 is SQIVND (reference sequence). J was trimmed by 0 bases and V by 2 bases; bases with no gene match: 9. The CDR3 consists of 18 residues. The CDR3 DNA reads TGTGCCAGTAGTATATATCCGGGCGCGGGGGGGAGCACAGATACGCAGTATTTT. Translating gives CASSIYPGAGGSTDTQYF. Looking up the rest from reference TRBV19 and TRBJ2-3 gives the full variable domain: DGGITQSPKYLFRKEGQNVTLSCEQNLNHDAMYWYRQDPGQGLRLIYYSQIVNDFQKGDIAEGYSVSREKKESFPLTVTSAQKNPTAFYLCASSIYPGAGGSTDTQYFGPGTRLTVL.

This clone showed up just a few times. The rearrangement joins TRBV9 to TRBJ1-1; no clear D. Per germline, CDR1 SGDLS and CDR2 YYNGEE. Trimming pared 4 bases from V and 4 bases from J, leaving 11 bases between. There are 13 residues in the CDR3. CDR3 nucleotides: TGTGCCAGCAGCACTGGACGGTTCACTGAAGCTTTCTTT. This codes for CASSTGRFTEAFF.

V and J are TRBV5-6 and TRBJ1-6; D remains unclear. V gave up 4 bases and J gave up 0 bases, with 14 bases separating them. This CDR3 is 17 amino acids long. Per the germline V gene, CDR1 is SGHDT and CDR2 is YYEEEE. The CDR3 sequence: CASSDLRGSSYNSPLHF. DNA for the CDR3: TGTGCCAGCAGCGACCTACGTGGCAGCTCCTATAATTCACCCCTCCACTTT.

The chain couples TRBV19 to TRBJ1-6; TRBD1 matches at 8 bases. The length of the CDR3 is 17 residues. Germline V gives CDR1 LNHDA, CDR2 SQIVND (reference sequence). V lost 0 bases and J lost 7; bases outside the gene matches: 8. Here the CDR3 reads CASSIEVPGGRNSPLHF. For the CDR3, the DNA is TGTGCCAGTAGTATAGAGGTTCCAGGGGGCAGGAATTCACCCCTCCACTTT.

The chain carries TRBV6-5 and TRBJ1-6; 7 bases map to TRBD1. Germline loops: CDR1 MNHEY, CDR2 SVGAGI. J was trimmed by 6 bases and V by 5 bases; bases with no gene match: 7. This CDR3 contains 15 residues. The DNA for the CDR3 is TGTGCCAGCAGTCCTTCGACAGGGCGTAATTCACCCCTCCACTTT. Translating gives CASSPSTGRNSPLHF.

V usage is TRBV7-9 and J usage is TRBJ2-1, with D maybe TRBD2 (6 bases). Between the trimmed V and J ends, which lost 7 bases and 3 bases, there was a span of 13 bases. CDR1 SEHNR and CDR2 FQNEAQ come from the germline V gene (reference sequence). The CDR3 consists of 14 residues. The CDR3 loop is CASNQLAYYNEQFF. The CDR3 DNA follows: TGTGCCAGCAACCAACTAGCATACTACAATGAGCAGTTCTTC.

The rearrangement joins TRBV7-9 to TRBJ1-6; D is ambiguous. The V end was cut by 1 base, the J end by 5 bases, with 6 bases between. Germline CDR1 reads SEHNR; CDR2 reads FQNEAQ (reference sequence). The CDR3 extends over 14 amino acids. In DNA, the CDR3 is TGTGCCAGCAGCTTAGGTTTCAATAATTCACCCCTCCACTTT. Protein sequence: CASSLGFNNSPLHF.

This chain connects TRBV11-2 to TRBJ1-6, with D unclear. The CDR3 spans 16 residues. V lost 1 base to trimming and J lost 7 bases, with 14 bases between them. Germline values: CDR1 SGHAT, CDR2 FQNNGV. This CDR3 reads CASSLGPTGLNSPLHF. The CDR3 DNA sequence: TGTGCCAGCAGCTTAGGCCCCACGGGCCTAAATTCACCCCTCCACTTT.

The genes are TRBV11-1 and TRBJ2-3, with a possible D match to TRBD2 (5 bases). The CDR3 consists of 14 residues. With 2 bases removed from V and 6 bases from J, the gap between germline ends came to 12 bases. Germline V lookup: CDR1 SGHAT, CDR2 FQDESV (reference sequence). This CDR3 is CASSLRQRGDTQYF. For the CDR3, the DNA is TGTGCCAGCAGCTTAAGGCAGCGAGGGGATACGCAGTATTTT.

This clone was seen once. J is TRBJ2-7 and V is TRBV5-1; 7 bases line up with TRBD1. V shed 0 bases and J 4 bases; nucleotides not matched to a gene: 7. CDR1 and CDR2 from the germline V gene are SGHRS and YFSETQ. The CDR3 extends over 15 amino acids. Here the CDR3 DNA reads TGCGCCAGCAGCTTGGGACAGGGTATGTTGTACGAGCAGTACTTC. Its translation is CASSLGQGMLYEQYF.

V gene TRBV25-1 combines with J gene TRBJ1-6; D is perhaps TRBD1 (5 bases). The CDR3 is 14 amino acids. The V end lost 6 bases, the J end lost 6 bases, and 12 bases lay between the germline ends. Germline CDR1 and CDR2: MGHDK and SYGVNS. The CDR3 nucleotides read TGTGCCAGCAGGGACGACAGTCGTAATTCACCCCTCCACTTT. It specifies CASRDDSRNSPLHF.

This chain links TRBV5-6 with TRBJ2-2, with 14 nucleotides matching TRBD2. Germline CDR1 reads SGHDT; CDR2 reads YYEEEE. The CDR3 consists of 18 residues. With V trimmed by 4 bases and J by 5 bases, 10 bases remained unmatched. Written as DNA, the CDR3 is TGTGCCAGCAGCCTCACGGGACTAGCGGGGGTGAATACCGGGGAGCTGTTTTTT. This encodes CASSLTGLAGVNTGELFF.

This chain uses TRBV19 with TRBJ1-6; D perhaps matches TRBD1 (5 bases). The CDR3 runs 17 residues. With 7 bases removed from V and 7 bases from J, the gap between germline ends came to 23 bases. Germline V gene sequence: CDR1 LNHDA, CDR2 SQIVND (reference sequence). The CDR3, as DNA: TGTGCCAGTACCCCCCAGATCGGGCAGGGCCCAAATTCACCCCTCCACTTT. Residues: CASTPQIGQGPNSPLHF.

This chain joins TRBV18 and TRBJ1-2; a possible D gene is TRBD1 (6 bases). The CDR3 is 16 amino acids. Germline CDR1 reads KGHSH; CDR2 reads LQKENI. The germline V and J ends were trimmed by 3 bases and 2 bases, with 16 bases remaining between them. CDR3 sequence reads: CASSPPDRQTNYGYTF. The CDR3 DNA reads TGTGCCAGCTCACCTCCGGACAGACAGACAAACTATGGCTACACCTTC.

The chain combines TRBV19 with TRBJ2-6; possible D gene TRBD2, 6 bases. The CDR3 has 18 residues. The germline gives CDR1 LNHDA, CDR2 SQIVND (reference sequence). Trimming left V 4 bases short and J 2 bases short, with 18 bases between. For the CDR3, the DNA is TGTGCCAGTAGTAGGGGGAGGCAGGGACCTACTGGGGCCAACGTCCTGACTTTC. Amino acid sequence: CASSRGRQGPTGANVLTF.

The CDR3 sequence: CASSAAFRDSNSPLHF. In DNA, the CDR3 is TGTGCCAGCAGCGCTGCCTTCCGGGACAGCAATTCACCCCTCCACTTT. The gene calls are TRBV11-3 and TRBJ1-6, with TRBD1 matching over 7 bases. The germline gives CDR1 SGHNT, CDR2 YENEEA. This CDR3 comprises 16 residues. V trimming: 5 bases; J trimming: 7 bases; junction bases outside the gene matches: 11.

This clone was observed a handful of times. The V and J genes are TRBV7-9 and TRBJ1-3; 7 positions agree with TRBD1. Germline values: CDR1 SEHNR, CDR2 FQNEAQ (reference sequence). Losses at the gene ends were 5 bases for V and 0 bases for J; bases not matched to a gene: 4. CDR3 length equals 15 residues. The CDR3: CASSEGGSSGNTIYF. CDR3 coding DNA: TGTGCCAGCAGCGAAGGGGGCTCCTCTGGAAACACCATATATTTT.

CDR3 sequence reads: CASSFRPQGWYGYTF. CDR3 DNA sequence: TGTGCCAGCAGCTTTAGGCCGCAGGGCTGGTATGGCTACACCTTC. The chain is built from TRBV7-7 and TRBJ1-2; tentative D call: TRBD1 (5 bases). V dropped 3 bases and J dropped 5 bases, with 16 bases sitting between them. Germline V lookup: CDR1 SSHAT, CDR2 FNYEAQ (reference sequence). This CDR3 has 15 amino acids.